These T cell receptor beta chains were read from a single sample in a study of cytomegalovirus exposure and HLA in healthy donors. The method was immunoSEQ multiplex PCR; TCRdb's version includes in-frame clones alone and lacks a portion of them. The sample yields roughly 150,000 clones, approximately 80% seen once. The sample comprised PBMCs. Every receptor here comes from a man aged 50-60 years in good health and CMV-seropositive. CDR3s include the opening cysteine and the closing phenylalanine or tryptophan. A D gene is named only where the DNA matches it firmly. Clone size appears in some rows only: once, few, many, or a class for an expanded clone.

clone size,D gene,J gene,V gene,CDR3 protein,CDR3 DNA
.,.,TRBJ1-2,TRBV4-3,CASSRPGGRGGYGYTF,TGCGCCAGCAGCCGACCAGGAGGCAGGGGCGGGTATGGCTACACCTTC
.,TRBD2,TRBJ2-7,TRBV15,CATSRDPDSGGPYEQYF,TGTGCCACCAGCAGAGACCCGGATAGCGGGGGGCCCTACGAGCAGTACTTC
once,TRBD1,TRBJ1-5,TRBV27,CASSYSGGGQPQHF,TGTGCCAGCAGTTACTCAGGGGGAGGCCAGCCCCAGCATTTT
.,.,TRBJ2-7,TRBV7-6,CASSLGPGGSSYEQYF,TGTGCCAGCAGCTTAGGGCCGGGGGGCAGCTCCTACGAGCAGTACTTC
.,TRBD2,TRBJ2-7,TRBV5-4,CASSLAQRGAYEQYF,TGTGCCAGCAGCTTGGCCCAGCGGGGGGCCTACGAGCAGTACTTC
.,TRBD2,TRBJ2-1,TRBV4-3,CASSGRGLAGGNEQFF,TGCGCCAGCAGCGGGCGGGGACTAGCGGGGGGCAATGAGCAGTTCTTC
.,.,TRBJ1-2,TRBV11-2,CASSLFVRPNYGYTF,TGTGCCAGCAGCTTATTTGTCAGGCCTAACTATGGCTACACCTTC
.,.,TRBJ1-1,TRBV19,CASRNRGSLNTEAFF,TGTGCCAGTAGGAACAGAGGGTCCCTCAACACTGAAGCTTTCTTT
.,.,TRBJ2-7,TRBV18,CASSPIRTLTFYEQYF,TGTGCCAGCTCACCTATAAGGACACTGACATTTTACGAGCAGTACTTC
.,.,TRBJ1-3,TRBV12-2,CASRLVVQAGNTIYF,TGTGCAAGTCGCTTAGTGGTACAGGCTGGAAACACCATATATTTT
.,.,TRBJ2-1,TRBV7-8,CASSLAGAYNEQFF,TGTGCCAGCAGCTTAGCCGGGGCCTACAATGAGCAGTTCTTC
.,TRBD1,TRBJ1-1,TRBV6-5,CASSYGQGTFF,TGTGCCAGCAGTTACGGACAGGGGACTTTCTTT
.,.,TRBJ1-2,TRBV20-1,CSARDIYGYTF,TGCAGTGCTAGAGATATCTATGGCTACACCTTC
.,TRBD2,TRBJ2-1,TRBV4-3,CASSQDGSGGRLDEQFF,TGCGCCAGCAGCCAAGATGGTAGCGGGGGCCGGTTGGATGAGCAGTTCTTC
.,TRBD1,TRBJ1-6,TRBV5-5,CASSLRDRGSRSPLHF,TGTGCCAGCAGCTTGCGAGACAGGGGATCTCGTTCACCCCTCCACTTT
.,.,TRBJ1-1,TRBV5-8,CASSLDPAPGATEAFF,TGTGCCAGCAGCTTGGATCCGGCCCCTGGGGCCACTGAAGCTTTCTTT
.,TRBD2,TRBJ2-7,TRBV9,CASSVGVPRTSGGLYEQYF,TGTGCCAGCAGCGTAGGAGTCCCTCGGACTAGCGGGGGATTGTACGAGCAGTACTTC
.,.,TRBJ2-1,TRBV7-9,CASRKQGEQFF,TGTGCCAGCAGAAAACAGGGTGAGCAGTTCTTC
.,TRBD2,TRBJ2-4,TRBV5-1,CASSSWTSGGSTLAKNIQYF,TGCGCCAGCAGCTCATGGACTAGCGGGGGCTCAACCCTAGCCAAAAACATTCAGTACTTC
few,.,TRBJ1-4,TRBV9,CASSPTDWGQGNEKLFF,TGTGCCAGCAGTCCTACTGACTGGGGGCAAGGTAATGAAAAACTGTTTTTT
once,.,TRBJ1-4,TRBV6-4,CASSVTGFGREKLFF,TGTGCCAGCAGTGTCACAGGGTTCGGTCGTGAAAAACTGTTTTTT
.,.,TRBJ1-1,TRBV7-9,CASSLGQALEAFF,TGTGCCAGCAGCTTAGGACAGGCACTTGAAGCTTTCTTT
.,.,TRBJ1-2,TRBV21-1,CASSKATGLGNGYTF,TGTGCCAGCAGCAAAGCCACGGGGTTGGGGAATGGCTACACCTTC
few,.,TRBJ2-7,TRBV7-9,CASRPTRRGIYEQYF,TGTGCCAGCAGACCTACGCGCAGGGGCATCTACGAGCAGTACTTC
few,.,TRBJ1-6,TRBV27,CASSFGRPPSYNSPLHF,TGTGCCAGCAGTTTCGGCAGGCCCCCATCCTATAATTCACCCCTCCACTTT
.,TRBD2,TRBJ2-3,TRBV9,CASSSGLAGANTDTQYF,TGTGCCAGCAGCTCAGGACTAGCGGGGGCCAACACAGATACGCAGTATTTT
once,.,TRBJ2-1,TRBV7-2,CASSAGTLEGQFF,TGTGCCAGCAGTGCCGGGACCCTGGAGGGGCAGTTCTTC
.,TRBD2,TRBJ2-3,TRBV27,CASSFLAGGSTDTQYF,TGTGCCAGCAGTTTCCTAGCGGGGGGTAGCACAGATACGCAGTATTTT
.,.,TRBJ1-2,TRBV18,CASSRPGRMIYGYTF,TGTGCCAGCTCACGGCCAGGGAGGATGATTTATGGCTACACCTTC
.,.,TRBJ1-5,TRBV19,CASSTTGINQPQHF,TGTGCCAGTAGCACTACAGGGATCAATCAGCCCCAGCATTTT
.,.,TRBJ2-3,TRBV5-6,CASRGRGSTDTQYF,TGTGCCAGCAGAGGACGGGGTAGCACAGATACGCAGTATTTT
.,.,TRBJ2-3,TRBV5-1,CASTGGLSTDTQYF,TGCGCCAGCACCGGGGGACTTAGCACAGATACGCAGTATTTT
.,TRBD2,TRBJ2-3,TRBV5-4,CASSSGLDTDTQYF,TGTGCCAGCAGCTCAGGACTAGACACAGATACGCAGTATTTT
once,TRBD2,TRBJ2-3,TRBV7-2,CASVGRGYRDTQYF,TGTGCCAGCGTTGGGCGGGGGTATCGAGATACGCAGTATTTT
.,TRBD1,TRBJ2-1,TRBV7-9,CASSSQGQGAHNEQFF,TGTGCCAGCAGCTCCCAGGGACAGGGGGCTCACAATGAGCAGTTCTTC
few,.,TRBJ1-6,TRBV4-2,CASSPDSNSPLHF,TGTGCCAGCAGCCCGGACAGCAATTCACCCCTCCACTTT
.,TRBD1,TRBJ1-2,TRBV11-2,CASSLDPGGHYGYTF,TGTGCCAGCAGCTTAGATCCAGGGGGCCACTATGGCTACACCTTC
.,.,TRBJ2-6,TRBV21-1,CASSTPRPQGHSGANVLTF,TGTGCCAGCAGCACCCCTCGTCCGCAGGGACACTCTGGGGCCAACGTCCTGACTTTC
.,.,TRBJ1-6,TRBV6-1,CASSEMGQTNSPLHF,TGTGCCAGCAGTGAAATGGGCCAGACGAATTCACCCCTCCACTTT